The 30 T cell receptor beta chains given below trace back to one sample, sequenced in a study of shared clonotypes between healthy human individuals. Clones were sequenced by immunoSEQ multiplex PCR, and TCRdb holds only the in-frame ones, with some missing. Found here are a few million clones, 90% to 96% of them singletons; the top ten hold roughly 0.13%. Sequencing was performed on naive CD4+ T cells sorted from blood. The subset here: CD45RA+ positively selected. These receptors all stem from a man aged 18-30 years in good health.

On this clone: The same CDR3 is also encoded by other DNA sequences in this sample. The V and J genes are TRBV14 and TRBJ1-2, with D unclear. The CDR3 runs 13 residues. The V gene's germline CDR1 is SGHDN and CDR2 FVKESK. Trimming shortened V by 1 base and J by 1 base, and 4 bases separated the two germline ends. CDR3 amino acids: CASSQGNNYGYTF. The CDR3 DNA sequence: TGTGCCAGCAGCCAAGGAAATAACTATGGCTACACCTTC.

Written as DNA, the CDR3 is TGTGCCAGCAGCTTAGCGTCTGGGGCCAACGTCCTGACTTTC. It yields the protein CASSLASGANVLTF. The chain joins TRBV5-7 to TRBJ2-6; no definite D call. TRBV5-7 is reported as an ORF; its role is uncertain. Trimming cost V 2 bases and J 1 base, with 4 bases left between them. The CDR3 extends over 14 amino acids.

This chain uses TRBV19 with TRBJ1-2, with TRBD1 matching 7 bases. The CDR3 runs to 15 residues. The germline V gene has CDR1 LNHDA and CDR2 SQIVND (reference sequence). With 4 bases clipped from V and 4 bases from J, the junction kept 9 bases outside the gene matches. The CDR3 is CASSKFGQAIYGYTF. The CDR3 DNA is TGTGCCAGTAGTAAGTTCGGACAGGCAATCTATGGCTACACCTTC. Supplemented by reference TRBV19 and TRBJ1-2, the full variable domain reads DGGITQSPKYLFRKEGQNVTLSCEQNLNHDAMYWYRQDPGQGLRLIYYSQIVNDFQKGDIAEGYSVSREKKESFPLTVTSAQKNPTAFYLCASSKFGQAIYGYTFGSGTRLTVV.

The chain uses TRBV10-1 and TRBJ2-7; 9 bases match TRBD1. Germline V lookup: CDR1 WNHNN, CDR2 SYGVQD (reference sequence). The CDR3 totals 13 residues. V lost 4 bases to trimming and J lost 10 bases; unmatched junction nucleotides: 8. The CDR3 DNA reads as TGCGCCAGCAGTGCTTCGGGGACAGGGTCCCAGTACTTC. This sequence encodes CASSASGTGSQYF.

J is TRBJ2-7 and V is TRBV2; 12 nucleotides agree with TRBD2. From germline, CDR1 is SNHLY and CDR2 FYNNEI. The CDR3 totals 15 residues. Germline trimming cut 7 bases from V and 7 bases from J; bases unmatched to any gene: 11. The CDR3 loop reads CASTGTSGLPGEQYF. CDR3 bases: TGTGCCAGCACTGGGACTAGCGGGCTTCCGGGGGAGCAGTACTTC. Full variable domain (remainder filled in from reference TRBV2 and TRBJ2-7): EPEVTQTPSHQVTQMGQEVILRCVPISNHLYFYWYRQILGQKVEFLVSFYNNEISEKSEIFDDQFSVERPDGSNFTLKIRSTKLEDSAMYFCASTGTSGLPGEQYFGPGTRLTVT.

The rearrangement links TRBV6-5 to TRBJ1-5; D is unclear. The CDR3 sequence is 15 residues long. The V and J ends lost 5 bases and 1 base respectively, with 12 bases between them. The germline gives CDR1 MNHEY, CDR2 SVGAGI. The CDR3 DNA reads as TGTGCCAGCAGTCAGAGGGTGGGGAGCAATCAGCCCCAGCATTTT. Its protein is CASSQRVGSNQPQHF.

This sequence joins TRBV30 and TRBJ2-7; 10 bases line up with TRBD2. The V gene end was trimmed by 3 bases and the J gene end by 5 bases; junction bases not matched to a gene: 10. This CDR3 is built from 15 residues. CDR1 and CDR2 from the germline V gene are GTSNPN and SVGIG (reference sequence). This CDR3 reads CAWRFKAGGGNEQYF. The CDR3 DNA follows: TGTGCCTGGAGATTTAAAGCGGGAGGGGGGAACGAGCAGTACTTC.

J is TRBJ2-6 and V is TRBV6-1; no reliable D call. This CDR3 spans 16 amino acids. Germline-derived CDR1 and CDR2 are MNHNS and SASEGT. V was pared by 2 bases and J by 2 bases, with 10 bases between. The CDR3 DNA reads TGTGCCAGCAGTGAAAAGCTCGGAGCTGGGGCCAACGTCCTGACTTTC. Its protein product is CASSEKLGAGANVLTF.

Concerning this clone: This same CDR3 is encoded by further DNA sequences in the sample. The rearrangement links TRBV9 to TRBJ2-5; TRBD1 agrees at 8 bases. The CDR3 runs to 14 residues. Losses at the gene ends were 0 bases for V and 5 bases for J; bases not matched to a gene: 3. In germline, CDR1 is SGDLS, CDR2 YYNGEE. As DNA, the CDR3 is TGTGCCAGCAGCGTAGGGACAGGGTTGGAGACCCAGTACTTC. This translates into CASSVGTGLETQYF.

The chain employs TRBV9 and TRBJ2-2, with 8 bases that match TRBD2. There are 14 residues in the CDR3. V gave up 2 bases and J gave up 4 bases; unmatched junction bases: 1. Germline V lookup: CDR1 SGDLS, CDR2 YYNGEE. The DNA for the CDR3 is TGTGCCAGCAGCGTCAGCGGGAGCACCGGGGAGCTGTTTTTT. Residues: CASSVSGSTGELFF.

The chain links TRBV5-1 to TRBJ1-2; unclear D gene. In germline, CDR1 is SGHRS, CDR2 YFSETQ. Deletions cut 0 bases from V and 2 bases from J, with 8 bases between. The CDR3 is 14 amino acids. This CDR3 reads CASSLEIGNYGYTF. Written as DNA, the CDR3 is TGCGCCAGCAGCTTGGAAATAGGGAACTATGGCTACACCTTC. Complete variable domain (other parts from reference TRBV5-1 and TRBJ1-2): KAGVTQTPRYLIKTRGQQVTLSCSPISGHRSVSWYQQTPGQGLQFLFEYFSETQRNKGNFPGRFSGRQFSNSRSEMNVSTLELGDSALYLCASSLEIGNYGYTFGSGTRLTVV.

V is TRBV5-4 and J is TRBJ2-7; D gene uncertain. Trimming left V 4 bases short and J 0 bases short, with 8 bases between. Germline-derived CDR1 and CDR2 are SGHNT and YYREEE (reference sequence). The length of the CDR3 is 13 residues. This CDR3 reads CASSVVPSYEQYF. The CDR3 DNA is TGTGCCAGCAGCGTAGTCCCCTCCTACGAGCAGTACTTC.

For this clone: Other DNA sequences in the sample encode the same CDR3. The chain joins TRBV7-2 to TRBJ2-7; D is uncertain. V lost 1 base and J 0 bases, leaving 7 bases between the germline ends. Germline V gene lookup returns CDR1 SGHTA and CDR2 FQGNSA. CDR3 size: 14 residues. CDR3 DNA sequence: TGTGCCAGCAGCTTAGGCAGGAGCTCCTACGAGCAGTACTTC. Amino acids: CASSLGRSSYEQYF.

CDR3 residues: CASSYGTSGSGDEQFF. CDR3 DNA: TGTGCCAGCAGCTACGGGACTAGCGGGAGCGGGGATGAGCAGTTCTTC. The V and J genes are TRBV9 and TRBJ2-1; 14 positions match TRBD2. The CDR3 covers 16 residues. Germline V gives CDR1 SGDLS, CDR2 YYNGEE. The junction had 8 bases not matched to a gene; V was cut back by 4 bases and J by 8 bases.

The chain has TRBV21-1 and TRBJ2-2; the table assigns TRBD1, which was not confirmed against the DNA. TRBV21-1 is assigned pseudogene status. The CDR3 has 13 amino acids. This CDR3 reads CASSYRGDGELFF. CDR3 DNA: TGTGCCAGCAGCTACAGGGGAGACGGGGAGCTGTTTTTT.

V and J are TRBV29-1 and TRBJ2-3, with a weak D call TRBD2 (7 bases). The V end was cut by 4 bases, the J end by 4 bases, with 27 bases between. Germline V gives CDR1 SQVTM, CDR2 ANQGSEA. CDR3 length equals 18 residues. The CDR3 protein is CSVGLLVRGEGVADTQYF. The DNA of the CDR3 is TGCAGCGTTGGTTTATTGGTGAGGGGGGAGGGAGTGGCAGATACGCAGTATTTT.

The V call is TRBV12-5, the J call TRBJ2-7; D possibly corresponds to TRBD1 (5 bases). V lost 7 bases, J lost 1 base, and 11 bases lay in between. In germline, CDR1 is LGHNT, CDR2 FRNRAP. This CDR3 contains 13 residues. CDR3 region: CASATTVSYEQYF. DNA for the CDR3: TGTGCTAGTGCCACGACAGTGTCCTACGAGCAGTACTTC.

The chain is built from TRBV23-1 and TRBJ2-7; no firm D call. TRBV23-1 is treated as an ORF (open reading frame) with a function not yet certain. V was clipped by 4 bases and J by 3 bases, with 10 bases between them. This CDR3 has 13 residues. CDR3 in amino acids: CASSPRMGYEQYF. The DNA for the CDR3 is TGCGCCAGCAGTCCCAGGATGGGCTACGAGCAGTACTTC.

Concerning this clone: The sample holds other DNA sequences that translate to the same CDR3. The chain couples TRBV11-2 to TRBJ2-5; possible D gene TRBD2, 5 bases. This CDR3 contains 15 residues. Germline V gene data show CDR1 as SGHAT and CDR2 as FQNNGV. Trimming pared 5 bases from V and 5 bases from J, leaving 18 bases between. For the CDR3, the DNA is TGTGCCAGCAGCCTACAAACAAGCAGAGGGGAGACCCAGTACTTC. It yields the protein CASSLQTSRGETQYF.

The chain is built from TRBV6-1 and TRBJ1-6, with 9 bases that match TRBD1. V gave up 5 bases and J gave up 8 bases; unmatched junction bases: 4. This CDR3 has 14 amino acids. Germline CDR1 and CDR2: MNHNS and SASEGT. The CDR3 here is CASSPGQGYSPLHF. The CDR3, as DNA: TGTGCCAGCAGTCCGGGACAGGGTTATTCACCCCTCCACTTT.

This clone was seen just once. The chain joins TRBV6-1 to TRBJ2-7, with D tentatively TRBD1 (6 bases). The germline V gene has CDR1 MNHNS and CDR2 SASEGT. The V and J ends lost 4 bases and 2 bases respectively, with 12 bases between them. The CDR3 spans 14 residues. CDR3 amino acids: CASSAGQTTYEQYF. CDR3 DNA: TGTGCCAGCAGTGCCGGACAGACGACCTACGAGCAGTACTTC.

This chain connects TRBV7-9 to TRBJ2-1; TRBD2 is a possible D gene (6 bases). The CDR3 extends over 13 amino acids. Germline V gene data show CDR1 as SEHNR and CDR2 as FQNEAQ (reference sequence). V shed 5 bases and J shed 12 bases, with 17 bases lying between them. The CDR3: CASSVGGTYGQFF. The CDR3 DNA reads as TGTGCCAGCAGCGTCGGGGGTACTTATGGGCAGTTCTTC. Full variable domain (outside the CDR3, taken from reference TRBV7-9 and TRBJ2-1): DTGVSQNPRHKITKRGQNVTFRCDPISEHNRLYWYRQTLGQGPEFLTYFQNEAQLEKSRLLSDRFSAERPKGSFSTLEIQRTEQGDSAMYLCASSVGGTYGQFFGPGTRLTVL.

The chain is built from TRBV10-3 and TRBJ1-6; D not certain. V dropped 10 bases and J dropped 9 bases, with 16 bases sitting between them. CDR1 ENHRY and CDR2 SYGVKD come from the germline V gene. The CDR3 runs 13 residues. The CDR3 loop reads CANAGEGGSPLHF. The DNA of the CDR3 is TGTGCCAACGCCGGTGAGGGTGGTTCACCCCTCCACTTT.

In DNA form, the CDR3 reads TGTGCCAGCAGCACCGGGAGGGCCTTCTACAATGAGCAGTTCTTC. Translating gives CASSTGRAFYNEQFF. The V and J genes are TRBV5-6 and TRBJ2-1; 8 nucleotides align to TRBD2. J lost 3 bases, V lost 4 bases, and 6 bases had no gene match. CDR1 is SGHDT and CDR2 is YYEEEE in the germline V gene. This CDR3 contains 15 residues.

The rearrangement joins TRBV5-1 to TRBJ2-3; tentatively, D is TRBD2 (6 bases). CDR1 is SGHRS, CDR2 YFSETQ, per germline. The CDR3 length is 15 residues. Trimming removed 3 bases at V and 2 bases at J, with 13 bases between. CDR3 protein: CASSSGESYTDTQYF. As DNA, the CDR3 is TGCGCCAGCAGCTCGGGGGAGTCGTACACAGATACGCAGTATTTT.

With regard to this clone: The sample carries other DNA sequences with the same CDR3. The chain has TRBV7-2 and TRBJ2-7; possible D gene TRBD2, 6 bases. With 1 base removed from V and 4 bases from J, the gap between germline ends came to 8 bases. Germline V gene data show CDR1 as SGHTA and CDR2 as FQGNSA. The length of the CDR3 is 13 residues. CDR3 sequence (DNA): TGTGCCAGCAGCTTAGTGGGAGGATACGAGCAGTACTTC. This codes for CASSLVGGYEQYF.

The rearrangement links TRBV19 to TRBJ2-7; tentative D call: TRBD2 (6 bases). The V end lost 4 bases, the J end lost 3 bases, and 10 bases lay between the germline ends. The CDR3 consists of 13 residues. Germline V gene lookup returns CDR1 LNHDA and CDR2 SQIVND (reference sequence). CDR3 region: CASSKPGLYEQYF. In DNA, the CDR3 is TGTGCCAGTAGTAAACCGGGACTCTACGAGCAGTACTTC.

V gene TRBV10-3 combines with J gene TRBJ2-7, with D maybe TRBD2 (7 bases). Trimming left V 11 bases short and J 2 bases short, with 22 bases between. This CDR3 has 15 residues. Germline values: CDR1 ENHRY, CDR2 SYGVKD. The CDR3 sequence: CASGLGAGEAYEQYF. In nucleotides, the CDR3 is TGTGCCTCCGGACTGGGGGCGGGGGAAGCCTACGAGCAGTACTTC.

This rearrangement joins TRBV29-1 to TRBJ1-2; 9 positions match TRBD1. From germline, CDR1 is SQVTM and CDR2 ANQGSEA. V lost 3 bases to trimming and J lost 5 bases; unmatched junction nucleotides: 4. The CDR3 has 13 amino acids. CDR3 nucleotides: TGCAGCGTTGAGGACAGGGGAAAGTATGGCTACACCTTC. This gives the protein CSVEDRGKYGYTF.

This rearrangement joins TRBV5-6 to TRBJ2-4; possibly TRBD1 for D (6 bases). V gave up 2 bases and J gave up 6 bases, with 12 bases separating them. This CDR3 contains 14 residues. Germline V gene data show CDR1 as SGHDT and CDR2 as YYEEEE. CDR3 residues: CASSFYRVGNIQYF. The CDR3 DNA follows: TGTGCCAGCAGCTTTTACAGGGTTGGAAACATTCAGTACTTC.